The rows below give T cell receptor beta chains drawn from one sample of a study of OX40 agonist ivuxolimab in advanced cancers. Clones were sequenced by immunoSEQ multiplex PCR, and TCRdb holds only the in-frame ones, with some missing. Here the sample spans 100,000 or so clones, less than 85% being singletons. The sequencing here drew on CD4+ or CD8+ T cells sorted from blood, taken in a trial of the OX40 agonist ivuxolimab. The receptor source for this set is an adult with an advanced solid tumor such as melanoma, head and neck, liver or kidney cancer. Each CDR3 is given with its conserved first and last residue. D genes are given only for firm matches. Where a row states a size, it is once, few, many or the class of an expanded clone; other rows omit it.

j_gene	d_gene	abundance	v_gene	CDR3aa	CDR3nt
TRBJ2-3	.	.	TRBV29-1	CSVDRGTDTQYF	TGCAGCGTTGACAGGGGCACAGATACGCAGTATTTT
TRBJ2-7	.	.	TRBV11-2	CASSLSSVGEQYF	TGTGCCAGCAGCTTAAGTAGCGTGGGAGAGCAGTACTTC
TRBJ2-5	.	.	TRBV6-5	CASSTGTAEETQYF	TGTGCCAGCAGCACCGGGACGGCGGAAGAGACCCAGTACTTC
TRBJ1-3	.	once	TRBV5-1	CASSLEEVATGNTIYF	TGCGCCAGCAGCTTGGAGGAGGTTGCTACTGGAAACACCATATATTTT
TRBJ2-3	.	.	TRBV15	CATSPRAGATDTQYF	TGTGCCACCAGCCCACGGGCGGGGGCCACAGATACGCAGTATTTT
TRBJ2-3	TRBD2	.	TRBV9	CASSASGMGADTQYF	TGTGCCAGCAGCGCTAGCGGGATGGGGGCAGATACGCAGTATTTT
TRBJ2-2	.	few	TRBV10-3	CAITAQEGGVTGELFF	TGTGCCATCACGGCCCAGGAGGGGGGGGTCACCGGGGAGCTGTTTTTT
TRBJ1-1	.	.	TRBV25-1	CASSEGVVTEAFF	TGTGCCAGCAGTGAAGGGGTCGTCACTGAAGCTTTCTTT
TRBJ2-1	TRBD2	few	TRBV2	CASSFASGRVNEQFF	TGTGCCAGCAGTTTTGCTAGCGGGAGGGTCAATGAGCAGTTCTTC
TRBJ2-3	.	.	TRBV29-1	CSVPGLRADTQYF	TGCAGCGTACCGGGGTTGCGGGCAGATACGCAGTATTTT
TRBJ1-4	TRBD1	.	TRBV5-1	CASSLADRGEKLFF	TGCGCCAGCAGCTTGGCCGACAGGGGTGAAAAACTGTTTTTT
TRBJ1-3	.	.	TRBV2	CASEGSRGVSGNTIYF	TGTGCCAGCGAAGGGTCAAGGGGGGTCTCTGGAAACACCATATATTTT
TRBJ1-5	.	.	TRBV6-1	CASTELVEGQPQHF	TGTGCCAGCACTGAATTGGTTGAAGGTCAGCCCCAGCATTTT
TRBJ2-3	.	once	TRBV20-1	CSARVRDTQYF	TGCAGTGCTAGAGTGAGAGATACGCAGTATTTT
TRBJ1-2	.	.	TRBV2	CASSDGLYGYTF	TGTGCCAGCAGTGATGGACTCTATGGCTACACCTTC
TRBJ1-1	TRBD1	few	TRBV5-1	CASSLRQGQPSEAFF	TGCGCCAGCAGCTTGAGACAGGGCCAACCGTCTGAAGCTTTCTTT
TRBJ2-3	TRBD2	.	TRBV7-2	CASSLEIPGLAGGDTQYF	TGTGCCAGCAGCTTAGAAATCCCGGGACTAGCGGGGGGGGACACGCAGTATTTT
TRBJ2-2	TRBD1	.	TRBV6-6	CASSYGTENTGELFF	TGTGCCAGCAGTTACGGGACAGAGAACACCGGGGAGCTGTTTTTT
TRBJ2-7	.	.	TRBV7-9	CASSLAGRDEQYF	TGTGCCAGCAGCTTAGCTGGCAGGGACGAGCAGTACTTC
TRBJ1-2	TRBD1	.	TRBV30	CALPRTGGFNYGYTF	TGTGCCTTACCAAGGACAGGGGGCTTCAACTATGGCTACACCTTC
TRBJ2-7	TRBD1	few	TRBV5-1	CASSSRAGTGREQYF	TGCGCCAGCAGCTCAAGGGCTGGGACAGGGCGCGAGCAGTACTTC
TRBJ2-3	TRBD2	.	TRBV7-2	CASSFLSGGRTNTQYF	TGTGCCAGCAGCTTCCTAAGCGGGGGTCGCACAAATACGCAGTATTTT
TRBJ1-2	TRBD1	.	TRBV7-9	CASSSEGQGHGYTF	TGTGCCAGCAGTTCAGAGGGACAGGGGCATGGCTACACCTTC
TRBJ1-6	.	.	TRBV11-2	CASSLDSPLHF	TGTGCCAGCAGCTTAGATTCACCCCTCCACTTT
TRBJ2-7	.	.	TRBV7-9	CASTGGGDYEQYF	TGTGCCAGCACCGGGGGCGGGGACTACGAGCAGTACTTC
TRBJ2-3	.	.	TRBV9	CASSDRVTDTQYF	TGTGCCAGCAGCGACAGGGTTACAGATACGCAGTATTTT
TRBJ1-1	.	few	TRBV9	CASSVAPYGNTEAFF	TGTGCCAGCAGCGTAGCCCCCTATGGGAACACTGAAGCTTTCTTT
TRBJ2-1	.	.	TRBV10-3	CAISESVAYEQFF	TGTGCCATCAGTGAGTCAGTAGCATATGAGCAGTTCTTC
TRBJ2-7	.	.	TRBV27	CASSLSRGTYEQYF	TGTGCCAGCAGTTTGAGTAGGGGTACCTACGAGCAGTACTTC
TRBJ2-7	.	.	TRBV27	CASSPLSGKQYF	TGTGCCAGCAGCCCCCTCTCAGGGAAGCAGTACTTC
TRBJ2-3	.	.	TRBV27	CASGPRKTGSTDTQYF	TGTGCCAGCGGGCCCCGCAAGACAGGTAGCACAGATACGCAGTATTTT
TRBJ2-2	TRBD2	few	TRBV2	CASKGTSGSTGELFF	TGTGCCAGCAAAGGGACTAGCGGGAGTACCGGGGAGCTGTTTTTT
TRBJ2-5	.	.	TRBV6-5	CASTRGDAETQYF	TGTGCCAGCACTAGAGGGGATGCAGAGACCCAGTACTTC
TRBJ1-3	.	few	TRBV6-5	CASSYRSSGNTIYF	TGTGCCAGCAGTTACCGGAGCTCTGGAAACACCATATATTTT
TRBJ2-7	.	.	TRBV6-5	CASTSTRREQYF	TGTGCCAGCACCTCTACCCGTAGGGAGCAGTACTTC
TRBJ1-4	TRBD1	.	TRBV15	CATSRDPPRDRGPTNEKLFF	TGTGCCACCAGCAGAGATCCCCCCCGGGACAGGGGGCCAACTAATGAAAAACTGTTTTTT
TRBJ2-7	TRBD2	.	TRBV19	CASSTLGTSGSYEQYF	TGTGCCAGTAGTACCCTCGGGACTAGCGGGAGTTACGAGCAGTACTTC
TRBJ1-1	.	.	TRBV10-3	CAISEGSTTMNTEAFF	TGTGCCATCAGTGAGGGCAGTACCACCATGAACACTGAAGCTTTCTTT
TRBJ1-4	.	.	TRBV19	CASSGPVGGKLFF	TGTGCCAGTAGTGGACCTGTTGGGGGAAAACTGTTTTTT
TRBJ2-1	TRBD2	.	TRBV18	CASSPRTSGGASEQFF	TGTGCCAGCTCACCACGGACTAGCGGGGGGGCGAGTGAGCAGTTCTTC
TRBJ1-5	.	few	TRBV25-1	CASSRQGNQPQHF	TGTGCCAGCAGCCGACAGGGCAATCAGCCCCAGCATTTT
TRBJ2-5	.	once	TRBV5-1	CASSPRPRDEETQYF	TGCGCCAGCAGCCCTCGGCCGAGAGACGAAGAGACCCAGTACTTC
TRBJ2-3	.	.	TRBV5-8	CASSFGASTDTQYF	TGTGCCAGCAGCTTTGGGGCGAGCACAGATACGCAGTATTTT
TRBJ2-3	.	.	TRBV7-8	CASSFERDTQYF	TGTGCCAGCAGCTTCGAGAGGGATACGCAGTATTTT
TRBJ1-5	.	.	TRBV6-6	CASSYSDGRGNQPQHF	TGTGCCAGCAGTTACTCGGATGGGAGGGGCAATCAGCCCCAGCATTTT
TRBJ1-2	TRBD1	.	TRBV18	CASSPFGQGSNGYTF	TGTGCCAGCTCACCATTCGGACAGGGGTCGAATGGCTACACCTTC
TRBJ1-1	.	.	TRBV7-9	CASSLEGDTEAFF	TGTGCCAGCAGCTTAGAGGGGGACACTGAAGCTTTCTTT
TRBJ2-2	TRBD2	few	TRBV6-6	CASSYERGGSGELFF	TGTGCCAGCAGTTACGAGCGGGGGGGCTCCGGGGAGCTGTTTTTT
TRBJ1-1	.	.	TRBV2	CATTTGYTEAFF	TGTGCCACAACGACGGGCTACACTGAAGCTTTCTTT
TRBJ1-2	.	.	TRBV27	CASSLTPGAVYGYTF	TGTGCCAGCAGTTTAACTCCGGGGGCGGTCTATGGCTACACCTTC
TRBJ1-1	TRBD1	.	TRBV7-8	CASSQTGENTEAFF	TGTGCCAGCAGCCAGACAGGGGAGAACACTGAAGCTTTCTTT
TRBJ2-2	TRBD1	.	TRBV27	CASSLDRPTGELFF	TGTGCCAGCAGTTTGGACAGGCCCACCGGGGAGCTGTTTTTT
TRBJ1-5	.	.	TRBV5-1	CASSLDGASNQPQHF	TGCGCCAGCAGCTTGGACGGGGCCAGCAATCAGCCCCAGCATTTT
TRBJ1-3	.	.	TRBV9	CASSVGGGLLSGNTIYF	TGTGCCAGCAGCGTAGGAGGGGGGCTACTATCTGGAAACACCATATATTTT
TRBJ1-2	TRBD1	.	TRBV4-3	CASSQESGTASYGYTF	TGCGCCAGCAGCCAAGAATCCGGGACAGCATCGTATGGCTACACCTTC
TRBJ2-3	.	.	TRBV6-5	CASSSRAADTQYF	TGTGCCAGCAGTTCACGGGCTGCAGATACGCAGTATTTT
TRBJ1-2	TRBD1	.	TRBV27	CASSLSTGEVNYGYTF	TGTGCCAGCAGTTTATCGACAGGGGAGGTTAACTATGGCTACACCTTC
TRBJ1-2	.	.	TRBV11-3	CATSGGSRGYTF	TGTGCCACGTCCGGGGGCTCGAGAGGCTACACCTTC
TRBJ2-1	.	.	TRBV27	CASSTPGERYNEQFF	TGTGCCAGCAGTACCCCGGGAGAAAGATACAATGAGCAGTTCTTC
TRBJ1-4	TRBD1	.	TRBV5-1	CASSLNGQGPNEKLFF	TGCGCCAGCAGCTTAAATGGACAGGGTCCTAATGAAAAACTGTTTTTT